One sample yielded the 7 T cell receptor beta chains listed below, sequenced in a study of OX40 agonist ivuxolimab in advanced cancers. Method: immunoSEQ multiplex PCR; TCRdb's copy keeps in-frame clones and lacks some. The data contain 65,000 to 80,000 clones, approximately 90% of them singletons. The sample in question was CD4+ or CD8+ T cells sorted from blood, obtained in a trial of the OX40 agonist ivuxolimab. Receptor source: an adult with an advanced solid tumor such as melanoma, head and neck, liver or kidney cancer.

The rearrangement joins TRBV5-4 to TRBJ2-5; TRBD2 matches at 9 bases. The last part of the DNA fits TRBJ2-7 better; the J call may be wrong. Germline V gives CDR1 SGHNT, CDR2 YYREEE (reference sequence). The CDR3 contains 14 residues. CDR3 sequence: CASSAIAGAYEQYF. The CDR3 DNA sequence: TGTGCCAGCAGCGCAATAGCGGGAGCCTACGAGCAGTACTTC.

This clone was found once. The rearrangement links TRBV19 to TRBJ1-2; D not resolved. Looked up from germline, CDR1 is LNHDA and CDR2 is SQIVND (reference sequence). The CDR3 covers 11 residues. The V end was cut by 5 bases, the J end by 8 bases, with 9 bases between. In nucleotides, the CDR3 is TGTGCCAGTAGTCATGGGGAGGGCTACACCTTC. This sequence encodes CASSHGEGYTF. The entire variable domain, with the rest obtained from reference TRBV19 and TRBJ1-2, is as follows: DGGITQSPKYLFRKEGQNVTLSCEQNLNHDAMYWYRQDPGQGLRLIYYSQIVNDFQKGDIAEGYSVSREKKESFPLTVTSAQKNPTAFYLCASSHGEGYTFGSGTRLTVV.

This chain links TRBV4-1 with TRBJ1-5; 7 bases are shared with TRBD1. Germline CDR1 and CDR2: MGHRA and YSYEKL. This CDR3 has 17 amino acids. With 0 bases clipped from V and 6 bases from J, the junction kept 11 bases outside the gene matches. In nucleotides, the CDR3 is TGCGCCAGCAGCCAAGAGGGTAGGGGGCAGGCTAGTCAGCCCCAGCATTTT. This translates into CASSQEGRGQASQPQHF.

This chain uses TRBV18 with TRBJ1-5, with a possible D match to TRBD1 (5 bases). V was cut by 5 bases and J by 3 bases, with 11 bases left in between. CDR3 length: 14 amino acids. The germline V gene has CDR1 KGHSH and CDR2 LQKENI. This CDR3 is CASSRDGPNQPQHF. The CDR3 nucleotides read TGTGCCAGCTCAAGGGACGGACCCAATCAGCCCCAGCATTTT. Drawing the rest from reference TRBV18 and TRBJ1-5, the complete variable domain is NAGVMQNPRHLVRRRGQEARLRCSPMKGHSHVYWYRQLPEEGLKFMVYLQKENIIDESGMPKERFSAEFPKEGPSILRIQQVVRGDSAAYFCASSRDGPNQPQHFGDGTRLSIL.

This clone was detected only once. The chain is built from TRBV7-2 and TRBJ1-2; TRBD1 matches 9 bases. Germline-derived CDR1 and CDR2 are SGHTA and FQGNSA. Trimming took 4 bases from V and 6 from J; bases not matched to a gene: 9. CDR3 size: 15 residues. CDR3 in amino acids: CASSSPGRTGDGYTF. The CDR3 DNA reads as TGTGCCAGCAGCTCCCCTGGGCGGACAGGGGATGGCTACACCTTC. The entire variable domain, with the rest obtained from reference TRBV7-2 and TRBJ1-2, is as follows: GAGVSQSPSNKVTEKGKDVELRCDPISGHTALYWYRQSLGQGLEFLIYFQGNSAPDKSGLPSDRFSAERTGGSVSTLTIQRTQQEDSAVYLCASSSPGRTGDGYTFGSGTRLTVV.

The genes are TRBV5-1 and TRBJ1-6; a possible D gene is TRBD1 (5 bases). The length of the CDR3 is 14 residues. The V end lost 4 bases, the J end lost 6 bases, and 11 bases lay between the germline ends. From germline, CDR1 is SGHRS and CDR2 YFSETQ. The CDR3 DNA follows: TGCGCCAGCAGCCCCGGGGACCTTAATTCACCCCTCCACTTT. Its protein is CASSPGDLNSPLHF.

The table lists this clone with a count of one. The chain joins TRBV5-1 to TRBJ2-2; the D gene is possibly TRBD2 (5 bases). CDR1 is SGHRS, CDR2 YFSETQ, per germline. Trimming took 4 bases from V and 2 from J, leaving 12 bases between them. The CDR3 has 15 residues. Written as DNA, the CDR3 is TGCGCCAGCAGCGGAAGCACGGGAAACACCGGGGAGCTGTTTTTT. This encodes CASSGSTGNTGELFF.